Shown below are 25 T cell receptor beta chains from a single sample sequenced in a study of CD8+CD57+ T cells in acquired aplastic anemia. The sequenced patients had an expansion of CD8+CD57+ cells seen by flow cytometry. The study profiled TCR beta VDJ and CDR3 using genomic DNA as template. TCRdb called the reads again in MiXCR, with one record for every CDR3 protein. There are 260,000 or so distinct CDR3 sequences in the sample; approximately 80% occur only once, and about 41% lies in the top ten. The sequenced material came from sorted CD4+, CD8+, or CD8+CD57+ T cells (not recorded which) from PBMCs. The receptors shown here come from a human donor with aplastic anemia.

In regard to this clonotype: At one end, the junction sequence differs from germline, possibly due to a read error. This rearrangement joins TRBV7-2 to TRBJ2-3; 11 bases line up with TRBD2. CDR1 SGHTA and CDR2 FQGNSA come from the germline V gene. This CDR3 contains 14 residues. In nucleotides, the CDR3 is TGTGCCAGCAGAACTAGCGGGGGTCCCAATGAGCAGTTCTTT. This translates into CASRTSGGPNEQFF.

The chain has TRBV7-3 and TRBJ2-3, with 9 bases lining up with TRBD2. Trimming at V came to 5 bases and at J to 13 bases, leaving 16 bases not matched to a gene. Germline V lookup: CDR1 SGHTA, CDR2 FQGTGA. The CDR3 is 15 residues long. The CDR3 DNA is TGTGCCAGCAGCCCCACGAAGCGGGGGGAGGATACTGAGTATTTT. Translated: CASSPTKRGEDTEYF.

As concerns this clonotype: Sequence at one end of the junction differs from germline and may be a read error. V usage is TRBV7-6 and J usage is TRBJ2-3; TRBD2 is a possible D gene (7 bases). From germline, CDR1 is SGHVS and CDR2 FNYEAQ. This CDR3 region has 14 residues. In nucleotides, the CDR3 is TGTGCCAGCAGCTTAGACGGGGGGCGAGTTCAATCTGAATTT. It yields the protein CASSLDGGRVQSEF.

V gene TRBV7-2 combines with J gene TRBJ1-2; 10 nucleotides match TRBD1. V shed 3 bases and J 5 bases; nucleotides not matched to a gene: 3. There are 14 residues in the CDR3. Germline-derived CDR1 and CDR2 are SGHTA and FQGNSA. The CDR3 nucleotides are TGTGCCAGCAGCTTGACAGGGGGCGCATATGGCTACACCTTC. Translating gives CASSLTGGAYGYTF.

The V gene is TRBV20-1, the J gene TRBJ1-6; D may be TRBD1 (6 bases). Trimming removed 5 bases at V and 7 bases at J, with 18 bases between. CDR3 length: 15 amino acids. CDR1 and CDR2 (germline): DFQATT, SNEGSKA (reference sequence). The CDR3 here is CSAHDRRLDNSPLHF. The CDR3 nucleotides read TGCAGTGCTCACGACAGGCGCTTAGACAATTCACCCCTCCACTTT.

Points on this clonotype: The CDR3 ends on some other residue instead of the conserved phenylalanine or tryptophan, so this is likely a read error. The DNA is left out, because the CDR3 cannot be placed on it with certainty; the CDR3 is given as TCRdb lists it. The chain has TRBV7-9 and TRBJ2-7; the table's D gene call, TRBD2, was not cross checked with the DNA. The germline CDR1 and CDR2 sequences are SEHNR and FQNEAQ (reference sequence). With termini counted, the CDR3 has 12 amino acids. CDR3 in amino acids: CAYEVAAYQEYD.

In regard to this clonotype: Its ends do not fully match the called genes, so a read error is possible. V and J are TRBV7-9 and TRBJ2-1; D not resolved. The CDR3 consists of 15 residues. Germline V gene sequence: CDR1 SEHNR, CDR2 FQNEAQ (reference sequence). The CDR3 here is CASSVHQSSYSEQFF. CDR3 coding DNA: TGTGCCAGCAGCGTACACCAGAGCTCCTACAGTGAGCAGTTCTTC.

This clonotype appeared once. Because the CDR3 is missing its conserved closing phenylalanine or tryptophan, this is likely a read error. Because the CDR3's place on the DNA is in doubt, the DNA is left out and the CDR3 is given as listed by TCRdb. V is TRBV7-3 and J is TRBJ2-5. Inclusive of both ends, the CDR3 amounts to 12 amino acids. Germline CDR1 SGHTA, CDR2 FQGTGA. The CDR3 spells CASSREANTVYY.

This chain links TRBV10-3 with TRBJ1-2; D is unclear. This CDR3 contains 15 residues. V lost 0 bases, J lost 1 base, and 9 bases lay in between. The germline V gene encodes CDR1 ENHRY and CDR2 SYGVKD. CDR3 bases: TGTGCCATCAGTGAGTCGCACGGACTTAACTATGGCTACACCTTC. Translated, it gives CAISESHGLNYGYTF.

With regard to this clonotype: Because it lacks the conserved phenylalanine or tryptophan at the end, this CDR3 is likely a read error. The DNA is left out, because the CDR3 cannot be placed on it with certainty; the CDR3 is given as TCRdb lists it. The genes are TRBV7-2 and TRBJ2-5; the table's D call, TRBD2, has no DNA check behind it. The CDR3 region is 13 residues in length, termini included. CDR1 SGHTA and CDR2 FQGNSA come from the germline V gene. The CDR3: CASSLRGGPATQY.

This clonotype was seen once. No conserved phenylalanine or tryptophan is present at the end of the CDR3, so a read error is the likely explanation. No DNA is shown, since the ends of the CDR3 on it are uncertain; the CDR3 is the one TCRdb lists. The gene calls are TRBV9 and TRBJ2-3; the table assigns TRBD2, which was not confirmed against the DNA. CDR1 SGDLS and CDR2 YYNGEE come from the germline V gene. The CDR3 region is 13 residues in length, termini included. The CDR3: CASSVGTSGAGEL.

The chain recombines TRBV19 with TRBJ2-1; 7 bases map to TRBD2. The V segment lost 1 base and the J segment 6 bases; nucleotides outside the gene matches: 9. Germline V gene lookup returns CDR1 LNHDA and CDR2 SQIVND (reference sequence). CDR3 length: 16 amino acids. The CDR3 DNA reads TGTGCCAGTAGTATAGCTAGCGGTGCCTGGGGCAATGAGCAGTTCTTC. Amino acid sequence: CASSIASGAWGNEQFF.

Notes on this clonotype: The junction departs from the called germline gene at one end, perhaps through a read error. The chain employs TRBV9 and TRBJ2-3; D is perhaps TRBD1 or TRBD2 (6 bases each). CDR3 length: 13 residues. Germline CDR1 is SGDLS and CDR2 is YYNGEE. The CDR3 loop reads CASSEGGTEGGNF. The CDR3 DNA reads TGTGCCAGCAGCGAGGGGGGCACAGAGGGGGGAAACTTT.

This clonotype was seen a single time. The rearrangement joins TRBV7-8 to TRBJ2-7; tentative D call: TRBD2 (6 bases). The V gene's germline CDR1 is SGHVS and CDR2 FQNEAQ. This CDR3 has 14 amino acids. The CDR3 loop is CASSFGGSSYTQYV. The CDR3 nucleotides are TGTGCCAGCAGCTTCGGGGGTAGCTCCTACACGCAGTATGTC.

The rearrangement uses TRBV20-1 and TRBJ1-4; 7 nucleotides match TRBD1. This CDR3 region has 17 residues. V shed 2 bases and J 6 bases; nucleotides not matched to a gene: 15. The germline V gene encodes CDR1 DFQATT and CDR2 SNEGSKA (reference sequence). The CDR3 protein is CSARPADRDKGDEKLFF. The CDR3 coding sequence is TGCAGTGCTAGACCCGCCGACAGGGACAAGGGAGATGAAAAACTGTTTTTT.

About this clonotype: Its ends do not fully match the called genes, so a read error is possible. J is TRBJ2-1 and V is TRBV2, with a tentative D call TRBD1 (6 bases). This CDR3 region has 15 residues. The V gene's germline CDR1 is SNHLY and CDR2 FYNNEI. CDR3 bases: TGTGCCAGCAGTGGGGTGGGGGCTTCTTCCACTGAGCATTTCTTC. It is translated as CASSGVGASSTEHFF.

Details on this clonotype: Its ends do not fully match the called genes, so a read error is possible. J is TRBJ2-7 and V is TRBV7-3; D possibly corresponds to TRBD1 (5 bases). CDR3 size: 13 residues. Germline lookup yields CDR1 SGHTA and CDR2 FQGTGA. CDR3 bases: TGTGCCAGCAGTGATGGGGCGATCCATGAGCAGCTTTTC. Its translation is CASSDGAIHEQLF.

Remarks on this clonotype: The CDR3 ends on some other residue instead of the conserved phenylalanine or tryptophan, so this is likely a read error. The limits of the CDR3 on the DNA are not certain, so only TCRdb's listed CDR3 is given. The V gene is TRBV9, the J gene TRBJ1-1. Germline-derived CDR1 and CDR2 are SGDLS and YYNGEE. Including both end residues, the CDR3 is 12 amino acids long. CDR3 in amino acids: CASSVDGGGGYT.

This chain joins TRBV10-1 and TRBJ2-2, with a weak D call TRBD1 (5 bases). V gave up 3 bases and J gave up 7 bases, with 12 bases separating them. The CDR3 covers 14 residues. Germline V lookup: CDR1 WNHNN, CDR2 SYGVQD (reference sequence). The CDR3 here is CASSDPGWNGELFF. CDR3 DNA sequence: TGCGCCAGCAGTGATCCAGGGTGGAACGGGGAGCTGTTTTTT.

The rearrangement joins TRBV5-4 to TRBJ2-1; 13 bases line up with TRBD2. V dropped 2 bases and J dropped 8; count of bases not matched to a gene: 4. Germline lookup yields CDR1 SGHNT and CDR2 YYREEE (reference sequence). This CDR3 region has 15 residues. This CDR3 reads CASSFTSGRGDEQFF. The CDR3, as DNA: TGTGCCAGCAGCTTTACTAGCGGGAGGGGGGATGAGCAGTTCTTC. The whole variable domain, remainder taken from reference TRBV5-4 and TRBJ2-1, is ETGVTQSPTHLIKTRGQQVTLRCSSQSGHNTVSWYQQALGQGPQFIFQYYREEENGRGNFPPRFSGLQFPNYSSELNVNALELDDSALYLCASSFTSGRGDEQFFGPGTRLTVL.

V usage is TRBV7-2 and J usage is TRBJ2-1; D is possibly TRBD2 (5 bases). V shed 2 bases and J shed 13 bases, with 24 bases lying between them. The CDR3 sequence is 16 residues long. The germline CDR1 and CDR2 sequences are SGHTA and FQGNSA. As DNA, the CDR3 is TGTGCCAGCAGCTTACTACCCGGGGAGCTGTGTTTTGGACAGTTCTTC. Amino acid sequence: CASSLLPGELCFGQFF.

V gene TRBV24-1 combines with J gene TRBJ2-2, with TRBD1 identical over 9 bases. Germline CDR1 KGHDR, CDR2 SFDVKD. The CDR3 contains 17 residues. V was clipped by 5 bases and J by 1 base; unmatched bases: 7. This CDR3 is CATSGKQGALNTGELFF. The CDR3 nucleotides are TGTGCCACCAGTGGCAAACAGGGGGCGCTGAACACCGGGGAGCTGTTTTTT.

The sample holds one count of this clonotype. The rearrangement uses TRBV7-9 and TRBJ1-2; maybe TRBD1 (5 bases). Trimming took off 3 bases at V and 13 bases at J, with 24 bases between the two ends. This CDR3 has 15 amino acids. From germline, CDR1 is SEHNR and CDR2 FQNEAQ (reference sequence). This chain's CDR3 is CASSFKRSGGAMSTF. The CDR3 DNA sequence: TGTGCCAGCAGCTTTAAAAGAAGCGGGGGAGCGATGAGCACCTTC.

This clonotype came up many times. The chain combines TRBV4-2 with TRBJ1-4, with D tentatively TRBD1 (6 bases). V dropped 1 base and J dropped 0 bases, with 9 bases sitting between them. This CDR3 region has 16 residues. Germline lookup yields CDR1 LGHNA and CDR2 YNFKEQ. The CDR3 nucleotides are TGTGCCAGCAGCCAAGTTGGGGGCGCAACTAATGAAAAACTGTTTTTT. It yields the protein CASSQVGGATNEKLFF.

The table lists this clonotype with a count of one. At one of its ends the junction is not consistent with the germline gene, which may arise from a read error. This chain uses TRBV11-3 with TRBJ2-7, with 7 bases aligning to TRBD1. Germline assignment: CDR1 SGHNT and CDR2 YENEEA. The CDR3 extends over 14 amino acids. CDR3 DNA sequence: TGTGCCAGCATCTTAACAGGGACAGACTACGAGCAGTACTTC. Translating it yields CASILTGTDYEQYF.